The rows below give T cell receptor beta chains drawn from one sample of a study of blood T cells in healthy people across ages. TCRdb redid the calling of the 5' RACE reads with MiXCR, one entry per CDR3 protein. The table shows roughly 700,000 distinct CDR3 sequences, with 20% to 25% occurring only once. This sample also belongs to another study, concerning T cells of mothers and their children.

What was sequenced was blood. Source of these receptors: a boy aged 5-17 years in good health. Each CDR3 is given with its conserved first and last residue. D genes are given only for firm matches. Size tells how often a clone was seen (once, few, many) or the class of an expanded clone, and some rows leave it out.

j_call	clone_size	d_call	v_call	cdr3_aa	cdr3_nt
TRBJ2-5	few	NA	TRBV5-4	CASSFRGAETQYF	TGTGCCAGCAGCTTCAGGGGGGCGGAGACCCAGTACTTC
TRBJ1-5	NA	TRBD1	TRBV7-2	CASSRPRDRVRNQPQHF	TGTGCCAGCAGCCGTCCACGAGACAGGGTTCGTAATCAGCCCCAGCATTTT
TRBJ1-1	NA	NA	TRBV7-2	CASSLQTGSLNTEAFF	TGTGCCAGCAGCTTACAAACTGGGTCTCTCAACACTGAAGCTTTCTTT
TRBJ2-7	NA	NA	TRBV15	CATSRGLGSRYEQYF	TGTGCCACCAGCAGAGGACTCGGGAGTCGGTACGAGCAGTACTTC
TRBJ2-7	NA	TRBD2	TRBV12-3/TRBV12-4	CASRPGTSGTEQYF	TGTGCCAGCAGACCCGGGACTAGCGGGACCGAGCAGTACTTC
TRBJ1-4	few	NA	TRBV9	CASIFTPPDEKLFF	TGTGCCAGCATTTTTACCCCTCCGGATGAAAAACTGTTTTTT
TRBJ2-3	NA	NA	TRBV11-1	CASSRSRGDHAIYQYF	TGTGCCAGCAGTCGAAGCAGGGGCGACCACGCTATTTACCAGTATTTT
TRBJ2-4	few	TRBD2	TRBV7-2	CASSLTSGGAGSKNIQYF	TGTGCCAGCAGCCTGACTAGCGGGGGGGCGGGGTCCAAAAACATCCAGTACTTC
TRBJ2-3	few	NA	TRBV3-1	CASSQGPVADTQYF	TGTGCCAGCAGCCAAGGCCCAGTAGCAGATACGCAGTATTTT
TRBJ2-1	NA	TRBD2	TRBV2	CASSVEGAGREQFF	TGTGCCAGCAGTGTAGAAGGAGCGGGACGTGAGCAGTTCTTC
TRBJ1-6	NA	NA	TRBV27	CASSSTPGTRSSPLHF	TGTGCCAGCAGTTCCACGCCCGGGACCCGGAGTTCACCCCTCCACTTT
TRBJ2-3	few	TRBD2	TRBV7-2	CASSSSGTSGGIADTQYF	TGTGCCAGCAGCTCATCCGGGACTAGCGGGGGAATAGCAGATACGCAGTATTTT
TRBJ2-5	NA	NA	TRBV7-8	CASSGGFEQYF	TGTGCCAGCAGTGGTGGATTTGAGCAGTACTTC
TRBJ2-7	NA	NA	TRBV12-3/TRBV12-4	CASSWDRTFGEQYF	TGTGCCAGCAGCTGGGACCGTACCTTCGGCGAGCAGTACTTC
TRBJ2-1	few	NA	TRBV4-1	CASSQALSGSYNEQFF	TGCGCCAGCAGCCAAGCGCTCAGCGGCTCATACAATGAGCAGTTCTTC
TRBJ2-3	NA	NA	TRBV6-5	CASSYPFGGTQSTDTQYF	TGTGCCAGCAGTTACCCATTTGGGGGAACACAGAGCACAGATACGCAGTATTTT
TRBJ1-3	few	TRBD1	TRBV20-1	CSARAGTGDMVSGNTIYF	TGCAGTGCTAGAGCCGGCACAGGGGACATGGTATCTGGAAACACCATATATTTT
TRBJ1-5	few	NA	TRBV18	CASSEALNQPQHF	TGTGCCAGCTCAGAAGCATTAAATCAGCCCCAGCATTTT
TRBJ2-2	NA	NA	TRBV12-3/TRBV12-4	CASSRQLTGELFF	TGTGCCAGCAGCCGCCAGCTGACCGGGGAGCTGTTTTTT
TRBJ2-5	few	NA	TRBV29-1	CSGRGYQETQYF	TGCAGCGGGAGGGGGTACCAAGAGACCCAGTACTTC
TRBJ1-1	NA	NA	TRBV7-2	CASSPQSAEAFF	TGTGCCAGCAGCCCCCAAAGCGCTGAAGCTTTCTTT
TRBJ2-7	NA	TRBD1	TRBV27	CASSPATGGIEQYF	TGTGCCAGCAGTCCAGCGACAGGGGGAATCGAGCAGTACTTC
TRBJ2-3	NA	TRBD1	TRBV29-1	CSVEPRGPTQYF	TGCAGCGTTGAGCCTAGGGGGCCTACGCAGTATTTT
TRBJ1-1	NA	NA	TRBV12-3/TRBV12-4	CASRNQGFTEAFF	TGTGCCAGCAGGAATCAGGGGTTCACTGAAGCTTTCTTT
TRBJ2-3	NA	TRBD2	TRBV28	CASRSIRNGGADTQYF	TGTGCCAGCAGATCAATAAGAAACGGGGGGGCAGATACGCAGTATTTT
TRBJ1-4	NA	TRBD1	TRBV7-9	CAISGQGWEKLFF	TGTGCCATTTCGGGACAGGGGTGGGAAAAACTGTTTTTT
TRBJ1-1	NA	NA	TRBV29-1	CSVEEKREAFF	TGCAGCGTTGAAGAGAAGAGGGAAGCTTTCTTT
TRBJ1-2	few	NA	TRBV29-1	CSAGDGYGYTF	TGCAGCGCAGGGGACGGCTATGGCTACACCTTC
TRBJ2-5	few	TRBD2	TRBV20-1	CSARDLFGSGRVETQYF	TGCAGTGCTAGAGATTTGTTCGGCAGCGGGAGAGTAGAGACCCAGTACTTC
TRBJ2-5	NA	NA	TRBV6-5	CASSYPKKGGGALQETQYF	TGTGCCAGCAGTTACCCGAAAAAAGGTGGCGGGGCACTACAAGAGACCCAGTACTTC
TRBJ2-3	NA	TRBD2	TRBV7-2	CASRYSGGDTDTQYF	TGTGCCAGCAGATATAGCGGGGGAGACACAGATACGCAGTATTTT
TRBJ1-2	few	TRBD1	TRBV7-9	CASSPGGVRTGHGYTF	TGTGCCAGCAGCCCCGGGGGAGTAAGGACAGGTCATGGCTACACCTTC
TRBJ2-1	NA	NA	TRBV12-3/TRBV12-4	CASSLRVAERGNEQFF	TGTGCCAGCAGTTTAAGGGTGGCAGAAAGGGGCAATGAGCAGTTCTTC
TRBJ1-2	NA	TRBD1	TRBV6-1	CASSLSGTGGFGYGYTF	TGTGCCAGCAGCCTTTCTGGGACAGGGGGCTTTGGCTATGGCTACACCTTC
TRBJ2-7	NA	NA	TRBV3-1	CASSQVLLSYEQYF	TGTGCCAGCAGCCAAGTGTTACTCTCCTACGAGCAGTACTTC
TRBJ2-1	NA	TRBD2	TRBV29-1	CSVEPAGDNEQFF	TGCAGCGTTGAACCTGCGGGGGACAATGAGCAGTTCTTC
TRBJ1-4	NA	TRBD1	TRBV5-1	CASSQGTGRANEKLFF	TGCGCCAGCAGCCAAGGGACAGGGAGGGCGAATGAAAAACTGTTTTTT
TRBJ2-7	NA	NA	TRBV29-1	CSVEDQEGSYEQYF	TGCAGCGTTGAAGATCAGGAGGGTTCTTACGAGCAGTACTTC
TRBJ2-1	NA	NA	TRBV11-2	CASSLDLVEQFF	TGTGCCAGCAGCTTAGACTTGGTTGAGCAGTTCTTC
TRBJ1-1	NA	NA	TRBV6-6	CASRPTVGATEAFF	TGTGCCAGCAGGCCGACGGTTGGTGCCACTGAAGCTTTCTTT
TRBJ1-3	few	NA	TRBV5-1	CASSLGPGDSGNTIYF	TGCGCCAGCAGCTTGGGACCGGGGGACTCTGGAAACACCATATATTTT
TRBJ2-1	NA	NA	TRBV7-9	CASSLPDSSRRKDNEQFF	TGTGCCAGCAGCTTACCGGACTCTAGCCGTAGGAAGGACAATGAGCAGTTCTTC
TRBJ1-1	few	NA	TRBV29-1	CSVLAPPNTEAFF	TGCAGCGTTTTGGCCCCGCCGAACACTGAAGCTTTCTTT
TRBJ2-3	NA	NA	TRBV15	CATSLDLTDTQYF	TGTGCCACCAGTCTGGACCTCACAGATACGCAGTATTTT
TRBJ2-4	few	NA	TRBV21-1	CASSPALGVRNIQYF	TGTGCCAGCAGCCCAGCCTTAGGGGTTAGAAACATTCAGTACTTC
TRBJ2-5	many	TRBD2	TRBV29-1	CSERTGGAKETQYF	TGCAGCGAGAGGACGGGAGGGGCGAAGGAGACCCAGTACTTC
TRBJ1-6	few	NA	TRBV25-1	CASSDSRRTAVHSPLHF	TGTGCCAGCAGTGACAGCCGCCGGACAGCCGTTCATTCACCCCTCCACTTT
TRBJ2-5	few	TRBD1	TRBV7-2	CASSVDREETQYF	TGTGCCAGCAGCGTCGACAGGGAAGAGACCCAGTACTTC
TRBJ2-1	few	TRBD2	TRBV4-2	CASSQGVAGVVSYNEQFF	TGTGCCAGCAGCCAAGGGGTAGCGGGAGTGGTCTCCTACAATGAGCAGTTCTTC
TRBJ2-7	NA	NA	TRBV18	CASSAFIGTDTYEQYF	TGTGCCAGCTCAGCCTTTATCGGGACGGATACCTACGAGCAGTACTTC
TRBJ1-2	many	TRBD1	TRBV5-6	CASSRTGNYGYTF	TGTGCCAGCAGTCGGACAGGGAACTATGGCTACACCTTC
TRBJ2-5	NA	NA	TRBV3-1	CASSHTGGPQETQYF	TGTGCCAGCAGCCATACCGGGGGGCCCCAAGAGACCCAGTACTTC
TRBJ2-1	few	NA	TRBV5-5	CASSLSGRSEVQFF	TGTGCCAGCAGCCTCTCCGGACGGAGCGAGGTGCAGTTCTTC
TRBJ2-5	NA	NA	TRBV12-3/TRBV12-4	CASSYAGFGGETQYF	TGTGCCAGCAGTTACGCGGGATTCGGGGGAGAGACCCAGTACTTC
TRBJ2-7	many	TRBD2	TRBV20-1	CSARGGEASGFSYEQYF	TGCAGTGCTAGAGGGGGGGAGGCTAGCGGGTTTTCCTACGAGCAGTACTTC
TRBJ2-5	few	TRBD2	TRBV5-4	CASSSGGSGSTRETQYF	TGTGCCAGCAGCTCAGGGGGTAGCGGGAGTACCCGGGAGACCCAGTACTTC
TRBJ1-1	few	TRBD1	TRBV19	CASSTGQGATEAFF	TGTGCCAGTAGTACGGGACAGGGGGCCACTGAAGCTTTCTTT
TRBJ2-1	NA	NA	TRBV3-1	CASSQGLLSSYNEQFF	TGTGCCAGCAGCCAGGGACTCCTGAGCTCCTACAATGAGCAGTTCTTC
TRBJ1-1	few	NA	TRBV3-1	CASSQDFLMNTEAFF	TGTGCCAGCAGCCAAGATTTCCTCATGAACACTGAAGCTTTCTTT
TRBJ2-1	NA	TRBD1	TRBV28	CASSTTNRGHDEQFF	TGTGCCAGCAGCACCACAAACAGGGGGCATGATGAGCAGTTCTTC